Presented here are 27 T cell receptor beta chains from one specimen sequenced in a study of cytomegalovirus exposure and HLA in healthy donors. The PCR was carried out with 60 Vbeta primers and 13 Jbeta primers. Some clones are missing from TCRdb's copy, which holds only in-frame ones; the method was immunoSEQ multiplex PCR. The sample has some 98,000 clones; more than 75% are singletons. The sequencing sample was made of PBMCs. Source of these receptors: a human donor in good health.

This clone was detected only a few times. The V call is TRBV2, the J call TRBJ1-3; 8 bases line up with TRBD1. The CDR3 runs 16 residues. V gave up 3 bases and J gave up 3 bases; unmatched junction bases: 7. CDR1 SNHLY and CDR2 FYNNEI come from the germline V gene. The CDR3 spells CASSDGAGGYGNTIYF. DNA of the CDR3: TGTGCCAGCAGTGATGGAGCAGGGGGCTATGGAAACACCATATATTTT.

The rearrangement links TRBV4-3 to TRBJ2-1, with TRBD1 matching 7 bases. From germline, CDR1 is LGHNA and CDR2 YSLEER. The CDR3 totals 14 residues. V was clipped by 3 bases and J by 6 bases; unmatched bases: 5. CDR3 sequence: CASSHSQGVNEQFF. In DNA, the CDR3 is TGCGCCAGCAGCCATTCCCAGGGGGTCAATGAGCAGTTCTTC.

This clone appeared once. The rearrangement uses TRBV27 and TRBJ1-1; a weak D match, TRBD1 (6 bases). Trimming took 2 bases from V and 1 from J, leaving 20 bases between them. The CDR3 is 18 amino acids. CDR1 is MNHEY and CDR2 is SMNVEV in the germline V gene (reference sequence). The CDR3 DNA follows: TGTGCCAGCAGTTTAATTATTGGGGGCGCGGGGGGGAACACTGAAGCTTTCTTT. Its protein product is CASSLIIGGAGGNTEAFF.

The rearrangement links TRBV6-1 to TRBJ1-2; perhaps TRBD1 as D (5 bases). The CDR3 sequence is 13 residues long. Between the trimmed V and J ends, which lost 5 bases and 6 bases, there was a span of 13 bases. The V gene's germline CDR1 is MNHNS and CDR2 SASEGT. The CDR3 is CASSPLGRDGYTF. DNA of the CDR3: TGTGCCAGCAGTCCACTGGGCAGGGATGGCTACACCTTC.

The CDR3 sequence is CASSLVTGPGGSEAFF. In DNA, the CDR3 is TGTGCCAGCAGCTTAGTTACCGGTCCGGGCGGGTCTGAAGCTTTCTTT. V gene TRBV7-9 combines with J gene TRBJ1-1; D unresolved. The CDR3 length is 16 residues. Germline V gene data show CDR1 as SEHNR and CDR2 as FQNEAQ (reference sequence). Trimming removed 1 base at V and 6 bases at J, with 18 bases between.

The chain combines TRBV6-5 with TRBJ2-1; 8 nucleotides align to TRBD2. The CDR3 runs to 15 residues. Trimming cost V 6 bases and J 2 bases; bases outside gene matches: 6. CDR1 and CDR2 (germline): MNHEY, SVGAGI. The CDR3 reads CASRSHGGAYNEQFF. The CDR3 DNA reads TGTGCCAGCAGATCCCACGGGGGGGCCTACAATGAGCAGTTCTTC.

The J gene is TRBJ2-3, the V gene TRBV9; the match to TRBD2 covers 9 bases. Per germline, CDR1 SGDLS and CDR2 YYNGEE. The CDR3 is 15 residues long. V shed 1 base, J shed 6 bases, and the junction held 6 bases outside the gene matches. The CDR3 DNA reads as TGTGCCAGCAGCGTAATGGCTAGCGGGGAGGATACGCAGTATTTT. Translation gives CASSVMASGEDTQYF. Complete variable domain (other parts from reference TRBV9 and TRBJ2-3): DSGVTQTPKHLITATGQRVTLRCSPRSGDLSVYWYQQSLDQGLQFLIQYYNGEERAKGNILERFSAQQFPDLHSELNLSSLELGDSALYFCASSVMASGEDTQYFGPGTRLTVL.

In its sample, this clone was seen once. The chain recombines TRBV7-2 with TRBJ2-3, with 10 bases fitting TRBD2. Germline V gene sequence: CDR1 SGHTA, CDR2 FQGNSA. J gave up 0 bases and V 5 bases, and 8 bases lay outside the gene matches. The CDR3 consists of 17 residues. The CDR3 DNA is TGTGCCAGCAGCCGGAGAACTAGCGGGACTAGCACAGATACGCAGTATTTT. Residues: CASSRRTSGTSTDTQYF.

This clone was picked up one time. The chain links TRBV28 to TRBJ1-2; D is ambiguous. The V gene lost 4 bases and the J gene lost 3 bases, with 6 bases spanning the gap. The germline V gene has CDR1 MDHEN and CDR2 SYDVKM. CDR3 length equals 12 residues. The CDR3 region is CASSSVHYGYTF. Here the CDR3 DNA reads TGTGCCAGCAGTTCGGTCCACTATGGCTACACCTTC.

The rearrangement joins TRBV27 to TRBJ1-1, with D unresolved. V shed 2 bases and J shed 1 base, with 8 bases lying between them. From germline, CDR1 is MNHEY and CDR2 SMNVEV (reference sequence). This CDR3 region has 14 residues. CDR3 protein: CASSLQAQNTEAFF. The CDR3 DNA is TGTGCCAGCAGTTTACAGGCCCAGAACACTGAAGCTTTCTTT.

The rearrangement links TRBV27 to TRBJ1-5; D gene uncertain. This CDR3 comprises 17 residues. Per germline, CDR1 MNHEY and CDR2 SMNVEV (reference sequence). V was cut by 1 base and J by 1 base, with 14 bases left in between. Written as DNA, the CDR3 is TGTGCCAGCAGTTTATATGAGGACGGGAGGAGCAATCAGCCCCAGCATTTT. Translating it yields CASSLYEDGRSNQPQHF.

The V call is TRBV9, the J call TRBJ2-7; TRBD1 aligns across 8 bases. The CDR3 contains 15 residues. Germline-derived CDR1 and CDR2 are SGDLS and YYNGEE. Trimming took 0 bases from V and 6 from J; bases not matched to a gene: 8. The CDR3 is CASSVEDRGLGEQYF. As DNA, the CDR3 is TGTGCCAGCAGCGTAGAAGACAGGGGTCTCGGCGAGCAGTACTTC.

CDR3 in DNA: TGTGCCAGCAGCGTAGAGATTGGGACAGGGGAGAACACCGGGGAGCTGTTTTTT. Translating it yields CASSVEIGTGENTGELFF. The chain carries TRBV9 and TRBJ2-2, with TRBD1 matching 10 bases. Germline V gene lookup returns CDR1 SGDLS and CDR2 YYNGEE. V was pared by 0 bases and J by 1 base, with 6 bases of the junction left unmatched. The CDR3 is 18 amino acids.

CDR3: CASSETGVAGELFF. In nucleotides, the CDR3 is TGTGCCAGCAGTGAAACAGGGGTGGCCGGGGAGCTGTTTTTT. The V call is TRBV6-1, the J call TRBJ2-2; 7 bases line up with TRBD1. Trimming cost V 2 bases and J 6 bases; bases outside gene matches: 3. The CDR3 has 14 amino acids. Germline-derived CDR1 and CDR2 are MNHNS and SASEGT.

The chain uses TRBV18 and TRBJ2-7; 7 bases are shared with TRBD1. The CDR3 length is 15 residues. Trimming took 0 bases from V and 2 from J; bases not matched to a gene: 4. Germline CDR1 KGHSH, CDR2 LQKENI. CDR3 region: CASSPPDRTTYEQYF. CDR3 nucleotide sequence: TGTGCCAGCTCACCACCGGACAGGACCACCTACGAGCAGTACTTC.

V and J are TRBV4-3 and TRBJ2-7, with D hard to call. Germline values: CDR1 LGHNA, CDR2 YSLEER. The CDR3 covers 13 residues. With 4 bases removed from V and 0 bases from J, the gap between germline ends came to 7 bases. In DNA form, the CDR3 reads TGCGCCAGCAGCCCCCTTGTCTCCTACGAGCAGTACTTC. It codes for CASSPLVSYEQYF.

The genes are TRBV7-8 and TRBJ1-2; TRBD1 might be the D (6 bases). The CDR3 sequence is 15 residues long. With 5 bases removed from V and 2 bases from J, the gap between germline ends came to 15 bases. The germline gives CDR1 SGHVS, CDR2 FQNEAQ. CDR3 nucleotides: TGTGCCAGCAGCACCTGGACAGAGAAGAACTATGGCTACACCTTC. Residues: CASSTWTEKNYGYTF.

The chain employs TRBV5-5 and TRBJ1-4, with TRBD1 identical over 7 bases. The V gene end was trimmed by 5 bases and the J gene end by 4 bases; junction bases not matched to a gene: 11. Germline-derived CDR1 and CDR2 are SGHKS and YYEKEE (reference sequence). The CDR3 length is 16 residues. This CDR3 is CASSQSTGQFNEKLFF. In nucleotides, the CDR3 is TGTGCCAGCAGTCAATCAACGGGACAGTTTAATGAAAAACTGTTTTTT.

The gene calls are TRBV7-6 and TRBJ2-1; D is perhaps TRBD1 (5 bases). The CDR3 has 14 amino acids. Between the trimmed V and J ends, which lost 2 bases and 6 bases, there was a span of 11 bases. Germline V gene data show CDR1 as SGHVS and CDR2 as FNYEAQ. The CDR3 loop reads CASSLFQGSNEQFF. The DNA for the CDR3 is TGTGCCAGCAGCTTATTCCAGGGAAGCAATGAGCAGTTCTTC.

The V call is TRBV7-9, the J call TRBJ1-2; 7 bases are shared with TRBD1. This CDR3 spans 14 amino acids. Germline V lookup: CDR1 SEHNR, CDR2 FQNEAQ (reference sequence). The junction had 4 bases not matched to a gene; V was cut back by 1 base and J by 5 bases. The CDR3 is CASSLDPGGYGYTF. The CDR3 nucleotides are TGTGCCAGCAGCTTAGACCCAGGGGGTTATGGCTACACCTTC.

The V call is TRBV7-9, the J call TRBJ2-5, with D possibly being TRBD1 (6 bases). Trimming took 5 bases from V and 5 from J, leaving 9 bases between them. This CDR3 region has 12 residues. Germline V CDR1 and CDR2: SEHNR, FQNEAQ (reference sequence). Here the CDR3 DNA reads TGTGCCAGCAGCACAACAGGGGAGACCCAGTACTTC. As protein: CASSTTGETQYF.

The V and J genes are TRBV5-1 and TRBJ2-3; D is unclear. V was pared by 1 base and J by 6 bases, with 6 bases between. Germline values: CDR1 SGHRS, CDR2 YFSETQ. The CDR3 consists of 12 residues. CDR3 sequence: CASSLLLDTQYF. Here the CDR3 DNA reads TGCGCCAGCAGCTTGCTCCTGGATACGCAGTATTTT.

The rearrangement links TRBV6-5 to TRBJ2-5; the match to TRBD2 covers 10 bases. There are 15 residues in the CDR3. The ends lost 6 bases at V and 6 bases at J; junction bases unmatched: 10. Germline CDR1 is MNHEY and CDR2 is SVGAGI. The DNA for the CDR3 is TGTGCCAGCAGGGAGAATTCTAGCGGGAGAAAGACCCAGTACTTC. Translation: CASRENSSGRKTQYF.

As DNA, the CDR3 is TGTGCCAGCAGTTTGGGGTGGGGCGAGTCCCAGTACTTC. This translates into CASSLGWGESQYF. The genes are TRBV6-6 and TRBJ2-5, with D possibly matching TRBD1 (5 bases). The V gene lost 4 bases and the J gene lost 9 bases, with 15 bases spanning the gap. The CDR3 extends over 13 amino acids. Germline V gene lookup returns CDR1 MNHNY and CDR2 SVGAGI (reference sequence).

This chain connects TRBV7-9 to TRBJ2-7, with D possibly matching TRBD1 (5 bases). V was clipped by 2 bases and J by 8 bases, with 16 bases between them. This CDR3 contains 14 residues. The V gene's germline CDR1 is SEHNR and CDR2 FQNEAQ (reference sequence). For the CDR3, the DNA is TGTGCCAGCAGCTTAAAGGGGTCCAGGGCCCAGCAGTACTTC. Translated: CASSLKGSRAQQYF.

This chain uses TRBV29-1 with TRBJ1-1; tentative D call: TRBD1 (5 bases). The CDR3 has 14 amino acids. Germline V gene data show CDR1 as SQVTM and CDR2 as ANQGSEA. Trimming stripped 7 bases from V and 0 bases from J, with 15 bases between. CDR3 sequence: CSGSTGGVNTEAFF. CDR3 DNA: TGCAGCGGGTCGACGGGGGGAGTGAACACTGAAGCTTTCTTT.

V gene TRBV2 combines with J gene TRBJ2-3, with 8 bases that match TRBD1. V shed 7 bases and J 3 bases; nucleotides not matched to a gene: 9. Germline lookup yields CDR1 SNHLY and CDR2 FYNNEI. This CDR3 region has 15 residues. The CDR3 nucleotides are TGTGCCAGCATGCTCGGGACAGGCCTTACAGATACGCAGTATTTT. Protein sequence: CASMLGTGLTDTQYF.